The 22 T cell receptor beta chains reported below all come from one sample, sequenced in a study of response to subunit inactivated influenza vaccine. One entry per CDR3 protein, called by TCRdb with MiXCR from the RT-PCR reads. Here the sample spans around 850,000 distinct CDR3 sequences, approximately 18% being singletons. Sequenced material: PBMCs from blood, taken approximately 5 days after vaccination. Source of these receptors: a man aged 45-65 years who received an inactivated influenza vaccine.

This clonotype has ten or more counts. The junction departs from germline at one end; a sequencing error may be responsible. The V gene is TRBV5-1, the J gene TRBJ2-1; no reliable D call. CDR1 SGHRS and CDR2 YFSETQ come from the germline V gene. The CDR3 has 13 residues. The CDR3 bases are TGTGCCAGCAGCTTAGGTAGGGACAATGAGCAGTTCTTC. Translation gives CASSLGRDNEQFF.

The CDR3 reads CASNPGLADRPNEQFF. The CDR3 coding sequence is TGTGCCAGCAACCCAGGACTAGCGGACCGTCCCAATGAGCAGTTCTTC. This sequence joins TRBV6-1 and TRBJ2-1; 10 bases match TRBD2. The germline CDR1 and CDR2 sequences are MNHNS and SASEGT. After removal of 7 bases from V and 6 bases from J, the junction contained 12 bases not matched to a gene. The CDR3 covers 16 residues.

The chain is built from TRBV28 and TRBJ1-2; 7 bases fit TRBD1. The CDR3 contains 14 residues. Trimming at V came to 5 bases and at J to 5 bases, leaving 8 bases not matched to a gene. The germline CDR1 and CDR2 sequences are MDHEN and SYDVKM. In DNA, the CDR3 is TGTGCCAGCAGTCCACCGGGACAGACTTATGGCTACACCTTC. The encoded protein is CASSPPGQTYGYTF.

This clonotype was recorded a few times. V gene TRBV20-1 combines with J gene TRBJ2-3, with 10 bases identical to TRBD2. Germline V gene lookup returns CDR1 DFQATT and CDR2 SNEGSKA (reference sequence). The CDR3 sequence is 16 residues long. J lost 1 base, V lost 4 bases, and 8 bases had no gene match. The CDR3 reads CSANTAGTSGTDTQYF. CDR3 in DNA: TGCAGTGCTAATACGGCCGGGACTAGCGGCACAGATACGCAGTATTTT.

This clonotype was seen a few times. The chain recombines TRBV7-8 with TRBJ1-5, with TRBD1 matching 7 bases. The CDR3 covers 15 residues. The germline V gene encodes CDR1 SGHVS and CDR2 FQNEAQ. Trimming at V came to 5 bases and at J to 6 bases, leaving 10 bases not matched to a gene. The CDR3 nucleotides are TGTGCCAGCAGCCCGGAGACAGGGATGAGTCAGCCCCAGCATTTT. Amino acid sequence: CASSPETGMSQPQHF.

This clonotype showed up just once. The chain uses TRBV28 and TRBJ2-5, with D possibly being TRBD1 or TRBD2 (6 bases each). The V gene lost 4 bases and the J gene lost 4 bases, with 13 bases spanning the gap. Germline V gives CDR1 MDHEN, CDR2 SYDVKM. This CDR3 is built from 14 residues. DNA of the CDR3: TGTGCCAGCAGTTCCGGGGGCGCGTCAGAGACCCAGTACTTC. This sequence encodes CASSSGGASETQYF.

Many counts were recorded for this clonotype. The chain carries TRBV4-3 and TRBJ2-1; no reliable D call. The length of the CDR3 is 13 residues. Germline V gene sequence: CDR1 LGHNA, CDR2 YSLEER. The V and J ends lost 3 bases and 7 bases respectively, with 10 bases between them. The CDR3 coding sequence is TGCGCCAGCAGCCAGTTTAGTCGAAATGAGCAGTTCTTC. This codes for CASSQFSRNEQFF.

V usage is TRBV12-3 or TRBV12-4 and J usage is TRBJ2-1, with 9 positions matching TRBD1. CDR3 length: 14 amino acids. With 4 bases clipped from V and 6 bases from J, the junction kept 4 bases outside the gene matches. CDR3 sequence: CASSYRDRVNEQFF. The CDR3 nucleotides are TGTGCCAGCAGTTACCGGGACAGGGTCAATGAGCAGTTCTTC.

The chain uses TRBV7-3 and TRBJ2-3, with 8 positions matching TRBD2. The V gene's germline CDR1 is SGHTA and CDR2 FQGTGA. V dropped 5 bases and J dropped 6; count of bases not matched to a gene: 10. This CDR3 spans 15 amino acids. Written as DNA, the CDR3 is TGTGCCAGCAGCCTCGGGGGACTAGATATCGATACGCAGTATTTT. Amino acid sequence: CASSLGGLDIDTQYF.

This clonotype was recorded a few times. The chain links TRBV28 to TRBJ2-3; 9 positions agree with TRBD1. The ends lost 6 bases at V and 3 bases at J; junction bases unmatched: 10. Germline CDR1 reads MDHEN; CDR2 reads SYDVKM. The CDR3 has 16 residues. The CDR3 loop reads CASRWDRAGRTDTQYF. CDR3 sequence (DNA): TGTGCCAGCAGATGGGACAGGGCTGGTCGTACAGATACGCAGTATTTT.

This clonotype was observed a few times. The chain links TRBV9 to TRBJ2-1, with a possible D match to TRBD2 (7 bases). The length of the CDR3 is 18 residues. Trimming left V 0 bases short and J 4 bases short, with 20 bases between. CDR1 is SGDLS, CDR2 YYNGEE, per germline. The CDR3 is CASSVDRGAGFEYNEQFF. The CDR3 DNA reads TGTGCCAGCAGCGTAGATCGGGGGGCTGGATTCGAGTACAATGAGCAGTTCTTC.

This clonotype turned up a few times. The genes are TRBV6-2 or TRBV6-3 and TRBJ2-7; D might be TRBD1 (6 bases). The germline V gene encodes CDR1 MNHEY and CDR2 SVGEGT. Trimming left V 6 bases short and J 1 base short, with 16 bases between. The CDR3 has 15 residues. CDR3 DNA: TGTGCCAGCAGAGCCACCGGGACACTTTCCTACGAGCAGTACTTC. As protein: CASRATGTLSYEQYF.

V gene TRBV12-3 or TRBV12-4 combines with J gene TRBJ2-3, with D tentatively TRBD1 or TRBD2 (5 bases each). The CDR3 loop spans 15 amino acids. V shed 2 bases and J shed 1 base, with 10 bases lying between them. The CDR3 protein is CASSLPGSGTDTQYF. The CDR3 nucleotides are TGTGCCAGCAGTTTACCAGGGAGCGGCACAGATACGCAGTATTTT.

This clonotype has only a few counts. The chain carries TRBV4-3 and TRBJ2-7; the D is unclear. V shed 0 bases and J shed 6 bases, with 12 bases lying between them. Germline V gives CDR1 LGHNA, CDR2 YSLEER. This CDR3 has 14 residues. CDR3 in DNA: TGCGCCAGCAGCCAAGATAGTAGAGGTGGCGAGCAGTACTTC. Protein: CASSQDSRGGEQYF.

The genes are TRBV12-3 or TRBV12-4 and TRBJ1-6; D might be TRBD1 (5 bases). V was cut by 3 bases and J by 9 bases, with 12 bases left in between. The CDR3 sequence is 14 residues long. CDR3 residues: CASSFKGRGSPLHF. The CDR3 DNA is TGTGCCAGCAGTTTTAAGGGGAGGGGTTCACCCCTCCACTTT.

This clonotype has only a few counts. The chain recombines TRBV25-1 with TRBJ1-6, with 7 bases that match TRBD1. V lost 6 bases and J lost 8; bases outside the gene matches: 7. Germline assignment: CDR1 MGHDK and CDR2 SYGVNS. This CDR3 spans 14 amino acids. The CDR3 DNA is TGTGCCAGCAGGGACACAGGGGTGCATTCACCCCTCCACTTT. Its protein product is CASRDTGVHSPLHF.

The chain uses TRBV28 and TRBJ2-6, with D tentatively TRBD2 (6 bases). Germline V gene sequence: CDR1 MDHEN, CDR2 SYDVKM. CDR3 size: 18 residues. With 3 bases removed from V and 0 bases from J, the gap between germline ends came to 15 bases. CDR3 nucleotide sequence: TGTGCCAGCAGTTTGGGGGGTCCCCCGGGCTCTGGGGCCAACGTCCTGACTTTC. Protein sequence: CASSLGGPPGSGANVLTF.

The rearrangement links TRBV24-1 to TRBJ2-7, with 7 nucleotides matching TRBD2. V dropped 9 bases and J dropped 6; count of bases not matched to a gene: 10. The germline V gene encodes CDR1 KGHDR and CDR2 SFDVKD. This CDR3 contains 13 residues. The CDR3: CATLKDGGGEQYF. The CDR3 DNA is TGTGCCACCTTGAAGGACGGCGGGGGCGAGCAGTACTTC.

In its sample, this clonotype was seen a few times. The V and J genes are TRBV4-1 and TRBJ1-1; 12 bases line up with TRBD1. V trimming: 4 bases; J trimming: 4 bases; junction bases outside the gene matches: 4. This CDR3 contains 15 residues. Germline CDR1 reads MGHRA; CDR2 reads YSYEKL. The CDR3 DNA sequence: TGCGCCAGCAGCCCGGGACAGGGGGCGAGCACTGAAGCTTTCTTT. Residues: CASSPGQGASTEAFF.

This clonotype was counted at least ten times. This rearrangement joins TRBV12-3 or TRBV12-4 to TRBJ1-2, with a weak D call TRBD1 (5 bases). The V end lost 6 bases, the J end lost 4 bases, and 9 bases lay between the germline ends. The CDR3 covers 12 residues. The CDR3 coding sequence is TGTGCCAGCAGCCCAGGGAGCTATGGCTACACCTTC. It translates to CASSPGSYGYTF.

In its sample, this clonotype was seen a few times. The chain employs TRBV7-2 and TRBJ2-7; D possibly uses TRBD1 or TRBD2 (5 bases each). Germline V CDR1 and CDR2: SGHTA, FQGNSA. CDR3 length: 16 residues. V shed 7 bases and J shed 5 bases, with 24 bases lying between them. CDR3 loop: CASNTQPGPAYHEQYF. The CDR3 bases are TGTGCCAGCAATACCCAACCGGGGCCTGCTTACCACGAGCAGTACTTC.

The CDR3 DNA reads as TGTGCCAGCAGTGAAGGGTATCTAGCGGGAGGGATTGTAGATACGCAGTATTTT. Amino acid sequence: CASSEGYLAGGIVDTQYF. The V and J genes are TRBV2 and TRBJ2-3, with 12 nucleotides matching TRBD2. The V gene's germline CDR1 is SNHLY and CDR2 FYNNEI. V lost 1 base, J lost 5 bases, and 10 bases stayed unmatched. CDR3 length: 18 residues.